These 21 T cell receptor beta chains originate from one sample sequenced in a study of T cells in Graves' hyperthyroidism and ophthalmopathy (dated by TCRdb to the late 2010s). The library was made by multiplex PCR. Instrument used: Illumina HiSeq 2000. The TCR beta CDR3 regions were amplified from RNA transcripts. The first round of RT-PCR for the TCR CDR3 was performed with the HTBI primer set and the Qiagen OneStep RT-PCR kit. TCRdb passed the public sequencing reads through fastp at Q25 and MiXCR, retaining productive beta sequences. One record per CDR3 amino acid sequence lists the most common genes and DNA. The sample table holds approximately 690,000 distinct CDR3 sequences, of which roughly 15% were seen once. The ten top clones hold around an eighth of the sample. The sample comprised blood. The receptors derive from a woman between 50 and 59 years old with Graves' ophthalmopathy.

The table lists this clonotype with many counts. V usage is TRBV6-1 and J usage is TRBJ2-7; D possibly corresponds to TRBD2 (6 bases). Germline CDR1 is MNHNS and CDR2 is SASEGT. The CDR3 sequence is 15 residues long. V shed 7 bases and J shed 4 bases, with 20 bases lying between them. This CDR3 is CASTSPRGMKYEQYF. The CDR3 bases are TGTGCCAGCACGTCCCCCCGGGGGATGAAGTACGAGCAGTACTTC.

This clonotype was found a few times. This rearrangement joins TRBV6-1 to TRBJ2-4; maybe TRBD1 (6 bases). Germline V gives CDR1 MNHNS, CDR2 SASEGT. The CDR3 has 17 residues. V lost 7 bases to trimming and J lost 9 bases, with 28 bases between them. CDR3 in DNA: TGTGCCAGCACCTCACCTGGGCAGGGGAGTCATTTGGGCATTCAGTACTTC. Translating it yields CASTSPGQGSHLGIQYF.

The genes are TRBV6-2 or TRBV6-3 and TRBJ2-1, with a tentative D call TRBD1 (5 bases). The V end lost 5 bases, the J end lost 10 bases, and 12 bases lay between the germline ends. This CDR3 has 12 amino acids. CDR1 and CDR2 from the germline V gene are MNHEY and SVGEGT. The chain's CDR3 is CASSPPWGEQFF. CDR3 bases: TGTGCCAGCAGTCCCCCGTGGGGCGAGCAGTTCTTC.

This clonotype has at least ten counts. V usage is TRBV6-5 and J usage is TRBJ1-1; 8 bases map to TRBD1. The junction had 4 bases not matched to a gene; V was cut back by 0 bases and J by 4 bases. Germline V gene sequence: CDR1 MNHEY, CDR2 SVGAGI. CDR3 length equals 15 residues. The CDR3 is CASSYSQGALTEAFF. CDR3 DNA: TGTGCCAGCAGTTACTCTCAGGGGGCCCTCACTGAAGCTTTCTTT.

V gene TRBV6-1 combines with J gene TRBJ1-1; TRBD1 matches at 10 bases. V gave up 6 bases and J gave up 4 bases; unmatched junction bases: 8. The germline V gene has CDR1 MNHNS and CDR2 SASEGT. The length of the CDR3 is 15 residues. CDR3 loop: CASRNSWTGGTEAFF. Written as DNA, the CDR3 is TGTGCCAGCAGAAATTCGTGGACAGGGGGCACTGAAGCTTTCTTT.

In this sample, this clonotype turned up a few times. The chain uses TRBV5-6 and TRBJ1-4; the match to TRBD1 covers 7 bases. The V gene end was trimmed by 1 base and the J gene end by 3 bases; junction bases not matched to a gene: 12. The CDR3 runs to 18 residues. CDR1 and CDR2 (germline): SGHDT, YYEEEE. The CDR3 nucleotides read TGTGCCAGCAGCTTGTCCGGTCCGGGGACAGCCGCTAATGAAAAACTGTTTTTT. Its protein product is CASSLSGPGTAANEKLFF.

This clonotype has ten or more counts. The genes are TRBV7-8 and TRBJ2-2, with D possibly TRBD2 on 5 matching bases. CDR3 length equals 15 residues. The ends were cut back, 1 base at V and 1 base at J, with 7 bases in the middle. The germline CDR1 and CDR2 sequences are SGHVS and FQNEAQ. Here the CDR3 reads CASSLGRGNTGELFF. The CDR3 DNA reads TGTGCCAGCAGCTTAGGACGGGGGAACACCGGGGAGCTGTTTTTT.

This clonotype was picked up many times. The V gene is TRBV28, the J gene TRBJ2-4, with 11 bases that match TRBD2. The germline CDR1 and CDR2 sequences are MDHEN and SYDVKM. This CDR3 spans 14 amino acids. V lost 5 bases to trimming and J lost 11 bases; unmatched junction nucleotides: 8. In nucleotides, the CDR3 is TGTGCCAGCAGTGAATTTAGCGGGAGGGGGTTTCAGTACTTC. Translated: CASSEFSGRGFQYF.

In its sample, this clonotype was seen many times. The J gene is TRBJ2-3, the V gene TRBV7-6; 7 bases are shared with TRBD1. CDR1 is SGHVS and CDR2 is FNYEAQ in the germline V gene. V trimming: 7 bases; J trimming: 2 bases; junction bases outside the gene matches: 6. This CDR3 is 14 amino acids long. CDR3 in DNA: TGTGCCAGCATGAGGGGACAGCTCACAGATACGCAGTATTTT. This translates into CASMRGQLTDTQYF.

This clonotype was observed once. The chain uses TRBV6-2 or TRBV6-3 and TRBJ1-5; 12 bases are shared with TRBD1. The CDR3 loop spans 17 amino acids. CDR1 and CDR2 from the germline V gene are MNHEY and SVGEGT. V lost 10 bases to trimming and J lost 0 bases; unmatched junction nucleotides: 10. The CDR3 DNA reads TGTGCCACCAGCCCGGGACAGGGGGCGCGTAGCAATCAGCCCCAGCATTTT. Its protein product is CATSPGQGARSNQPQHF.

The chain combines TRBV19 with TRBJ2-1; TRBD1 aligns across 8 bases. The CDR3 has 12 residues. CDR1 LNHDA and CDR2 SQIVND come from the germline V gene (reference sequence). The CDR3 sequence is CGCGQGVHEQFF. The CDR3 DNA reads TGTGGATGCGGACAGGGTGTCCATGAGCAGTTCTTC.

This clonotype was seen only a few times. The chain combines TRBV14 with TRBJ2-1; tentative D call: TRBD2 (6 bases). The germline gives CDR1 SGHDN, CDR2 FVKESK. V was clipped by 0 bases and J by 1 base, with 13 bases between them. CDR3 length: 17 residues. The CDR3 region is CASSQDWGGISYNEQFF. In DNA, the CDR3 is TGTGCCAGCAGCCAAGATTGGGGCGGGATTTCCTACAATGAGCAGTTCTTC. The full variable domain, with the rest looked up from reference TRBV14 and TRBJ2-1, is EAGVTQFPSHSVIEKGQTVTLRCDPISGHDNLYWYRRVMGKEIKFLLHFVKESKQDESGMPNNRFLAERTGGTYSTLKVQPAELEDSGVYFCASSQDWGGISYNEQFFGPGTRLTVL.

About this clonotype itself: A read error may be the cause here, since a much bigger clone is one base away. The chain combines TRBV6-1 with TRBJ2-1, with TRBD1 matching over 7 bases. Germline CDR1 reads MNHNS; CDR2 reads SASEGT. The CDR3 sequence is 15 residues long. DNA for the CDR3: TGTGCCGGCAGTCCTACAGGGGTCTCCTACAATGAGCAGTTCTTC. It yields the protein CAGSPTGVSYNEQFF.

This clonotype was seen only a few times. The rearrangement uses TRBV12-3 or TRBV12-4 and TRBJ2-3; D not resolved. This CDR3 has 13 residues. V lost 5 bases to trimming and J lost 4 bases, with 10 bases between them. CDR3 sequence: CASSTNGADTQYF. CDR3 bases: TGTGCCAGCAGTACAAACGGAGCAGATACGCAGTATTTT.

The V and J genes are TRBV14 and TRBJ2-3; D might be TRBD1 or TRBD2, each matching 5 bases. The CDR3 extends over 16 amino acids. V dropped 0 bases and J dropped 7 bases, with 17 bases sitting between them. Germline assignment: CDR1 SGHDN and CDR2 FVKESK. In nucleotides, the CDR3 is TGTGCCAGCAGCCAAGACTCAGGGACCCTCGGGAATACGCAGTATTTT. Protein: CASSQDSGTLGNTQYF. The whole variable domain, filled in from reference TRBV14 and TRBJ2-3, reads EAGVTQFPSHSVIEKGQTVTLRCDPISGHDNLYWYRRVMGKEIKFLLHFVKESKQDESGMPNNRFLAERTGGTYSTLKVQPAELEDSGVYFCASSQDSGTLGNTQYFGPGTRLTVL.

This clonotype was seen ten or more times. The V gene is TRBV28, the J gene TRBJ2-7, with 7 bases identical to TRBD2. The CDR3 runs 17 residues. V dropped 2 bases and J dropped 1; count of bases not matched to a gene: 11. Germline CDR1 MDHEN, CDR2 SYDVKM. CDR3 in amino acids: CASSLVGGSSGSYEQYF. CDR3 nucleotides: TGTGCCAGCAGTTTAGTAGGAGGGTCTAGCGGATCCTACGAGCAGTACTTC.

There are a few counts of this clonotype. This sequence joins TRBV6-1 and TRBJ1-6, with D possibly being TRBD1 (6 bases). The CDR3 is made up of 14 amino acids. V was clipped by 7 bases and J by 6 bases, with 13 bases between them. Per the germline V gene, CDR1 is MNHNS and CDR2 is SASEGT. The CDR3 reads CASNPSGANSPLHF. The CDR3 nucleotides read TGTGCCAGCAACCCCTCAGGGGCTAATTCACCCCTCCACTTT.

The genes are TRBV20-1 and TRBJ2-7, with 8 bases fitting TRBD1. J was trimmed by 5 bases and V by 1 base; bases with no gene match: 7. CDR3 length: 14 amino acids. Germline V gives CDR1 DFQATT, CDR2 SNEGSKA (reference sequence). CDR3 sequence (DNA): TGCAGTGCTAGAGTCGAGGACAGGGTACACGAGCAGTACTTC. It encodes CSARVEDRVHEQYF.

This clonotype was counted between two and nine times. The chain links TRBV27 to TRBJ2-7, with TRBD1 identical over 7 bases. The CDR3 totals 15 residues. The germline CDR1 and CDR2 sequences are MNHEY and SMNVEV (reference sequence). V was pared by 2 bases and J by 4 bases, with 8 bases of the junction left unmatched. The CDR3 DNA is TGTGCCAGCAGTTTAGTTGGGGACAGCCCTTACGAGCAGTACTTC. Translation: CASSLVGDSPYEQYF.

This clonotype was counted between two and nine times. V is TRBV4-1 and J is TRBJ1-6; 7 nucleotides match TRBD1. Germline CDR1 MGHRA, CDR2 YSYEKL. The V gene end was trimmed by 0 bases and the J gene end by 1 base; junction bases not matched to a gene: 12. CDR3 length equals 20 residues. CDR3 residues: CASSQDRFVRGQSYNSPLHF. The CDR3 DNA is TGCGCCAGCAGCCAAGATCGCTTCGTAAGGGGGCAATCCTATAATTCACCCCTCCACTTT.

This clonotype appeared many times. This chain links TRBV28 with TRBJ2-7, with D possibly being TRBD2 (7 bases). The CDR3 loop spans 13 amino acids. The germline gives CDR1 MDHEN, CDR2 SYDVKM. V was trimmed by 8 bases and J by 2 bases, leaving 13 bases between them. This chain's CDR3 is CASLGGAAYEQYF. The CDR3 nucleotides are TGTGCCAGCTTGGGGGGGGCCGCCTACGAGCAGTACTTC.